The 24 T cell receptor beta chains reported below all come from one sample, sequenced in a study of shared clonotypes between healthy human individuals. TCRdb's copy holds only in-frame clones and misses some; the assay was immunoSEQ multiplex PCR. The profile shows more than 2,000,000 clones, approximately 93% of them singletons. The sequenced material came from naive CD4+ T cells from PBMCs. As to subset: CD45RA+ positively selected. Source of these receptors: a man aged 18 to 29 in good health. Some clones in this sample may be carry-over from other donors' samples.

The J gene is TRBJ2-7, the V gene TRBV28, with D possibly TRBD2 on 5 matching bases. V was cut by 1 base and J by 3 bases, with 10 bases left in between. Germline V lookup: CDR1 MDHEN, CDR2 SYDVKM. The CDR3 loop spans 14 amino acids. CDR3 DNA: TGTGCCAGCAGTTTATTCAGCGGCTTCTACGAGCAGTACTTC. This translates into CASSLFSGFYEQYF.

The CDR3 nucleotides read TGTGCCAGCAGCTTAAGGTCGGCGGGAGGCACTGAGCAGTTCTTC. Translating gives CASSLRSAGGTEQFF. The chain carries TRBV7-2 and TRBJ2-1, with TRBD2 identical over 8 bases. The CDR3 sequence is 15 residues long. Looked up from germline, CDR1 is SGHTA and CDR2 is FQGNSA. The trim removed 2 bases at V and 9 bases at J, leaving 9 bases unmatched.

The CDR3 sequence is CSVVPGTGGGYTF. The CDR3, as DNA: TGCAGCGTCGTACCCGGGACAGGGGGCGGCTACACCTTC. The J gene is TRBJ1-2, the V gene TRBV29-1; TRBD1 aligns across 12 bases. The V gene's germline CDR1 is SQVTM and CDR2 ANQGSEA. Trimming at V came to 6 bases and at J to 8 bases, leaving 7 bases not matched to a gene. The CDR3 consists of 13 residues.

The chain combines TRBV6-4 with TRBJ1-2; 7 bases are shared with TRBD1. The germline V gene encodes CDR1 MRHNA and CDR2 SNTAGT. V lost 6 bases and J lost 0; bases outside the gene matches: 10. The CDR3 has 16 residues. As DNA, the CDR3 is TGTGCCAGCAGACCAGGGGACAGAGCCTCTAACTATGGCTACACCTTC. As protein: CASRPGDRASNYGYTF.

The rearrangement joins TRBV5-4 to TRBJ2-7; the D gene is possibly TRBD2 (6 bases). The CDR3 spans 15 residues. CDR1 is SGHNT and CDR2 is YYREEE in the germline V gene (reference sequence). Trimming stripped 4 bases from V and 2 bases from J, with 16 bases between. CDR3 coding DNA: TGTGCCAGCAGCCGCGGGGCGGGATACACCTACGAGCAGTACTTC. It translates to CASSRGAGYTYEQYF.

This clone was seen once. V is TRBV5-1 and J is TRBJ2-1; 7 bases match TRBD2. V shed 0 bases, J shed 0 bases, and the junction held 18 bases outside the gene matches. The CDR3 sequence is 21 residues long. Germline V gene lookup returns CDR1 SGHRS and CDR2 YFSETQ. The CDR3, as DNA: TGCGCCAGCAGCTTGGCCGGGGGTAGGATCCCGGGACTAAGCTCCTACAATGAGCAGTTCTTC. Encoded protein: CASSLAGGRIPGLSSYNEQFF.

The chain couples TRBV28 to TRBJ2-1, with TRBD2 matching over 7 bases. V was pared by 8 bases and J by 4 bases, with 14 bases of the junction left unmatched. Germline V gene lookup returns CDR1 MDHEN and CDR2 SYDVKM. This CDR3 is built from 16 residues. The DNA for the CDR3 is TGTGCCAGCCTCCTTGTTAGGGCTAGCGGTTACAATGAGCAGTTCTTC. This translates into CASLLVRASGYNEQFF.

The rearrangement uses TRBV7-7 and TRBJ2-2; D not certain. The V end was cut by 1 base, the J end by 3 bases, with 6 bases between. The CDR3 is made up of 14 amino acids. The germline V gene encodes CDR1 SSHAT and CDR2 FNYEAQ (reference sequence). DNA for the CDR3: TGTGCCAGCAGCTTAGACGAATACACCGGGGAGCTGTTTTTT. This translates into CASSLDEYTGELFF.

The J gene is TRBJ2-7, the V gene TRBV6-1; D call uncertain. The CDR3 loop spans 11 amino acids. The germline CDR1 and CDR2 sequences are MNHNS and SASEGT. V lost 3 bases and J 8 bases, leaving 8 bases between the germline ends. CDR3 nucleotide sequence: TGTGCCAGCAGTGAGTCGCGACAGCAGTACTTC. Translating it yields CASSESRQQYF.

The chain uses TRBV18 and TRBJ1-4; no definite D call. Trimming stripped 3 bases from V and 5 bases from J, with 10 bases between. The germline V gene has CDR1 KGHSH and CDR2 LQKENI. There are 14 residues in the CDR3. CDR3 protein: CASSPGMINEKLFF. The CDR3 region has the DNA TGTGCCAGCTCACCCGGAATGATAAATGAAAAACTGTTTTTT.

The chain joins TRBV2 to TRBJ2-1, with D possibly being TRBD1 or TRBD2 (5 bases each). Per the germline V gene, CDR1 is SNHLY and CDR2 is FYNNEI. This CDR3 is 14 amino acids long. V was trimmed by 6 bases and J by 2 bases, leaving 11 bases between them. The chain's CDR3 is CASRRDHPYNEQFF. The CDR3 DNA reads as TGTGCCAGCAGGAGGGACCATCCCTACAATGAGCAGTTCTTC.

Of note for this clone: This CDR3 is also generated by other DNA sequences in the sample. The chain uses TRBV7-2 and TRBJ2-3; D is unresolved. This CDR3 region has 14 residues. CDR1 SGHTA and CDR2 FQGNSA come from the germline V gene. The V gene lost 2 bases and the J gene lost 1 base, with 7 bases spanning the gap. CDR3: CASSLLSGTDTQYF. The CDR3 nucleotides are TGTGCCAGCAGCTTACTCTCGGGCACAGATACGCAGTATTTT.

The rearrangement uses TRBV5-1 and TRBJ1-2; possible D gene TRBD1, 6 bases. Germline CDR1 is SGHRS and CDR2 is YFSETQ. The CDR3 extends over 15 amino acids. V lost 0 bases and J lost 2, with 11 bases in between. The DNA for the CDR3 is TGCGCCAGCAGCTTGGCCACAGGGCCCAACTATGGCTACACCTTC. Translated: CASSLATGPNYGYTF.

The rearrangement links TRBV5-1 to TRBJ1-2; TRBD1 might be the D (5 bases). This CDR3 comprises 15 residues. The V gene lost 0 bases and the J gene lost 7 bases, with 16 bases spanning the gap. The germline V gene encodes CDR1 SGHRS and CDR2 YFSETQ. CDR3 sequence reads: CASSLAAGYEGGYTF. CDR3 coding DNA: TGCGCCAGCAGCTTGGCCGCAGGGTATGAAGGTGGCTACACCTTC.

CDR3 nucleotide sequence: TGTGCCAGCAGCCAGGCGCCAGCGGGAGTGTTCAATGAGCAGTTCTTC. Amino acid sequence: CASSQAPAGVFNEQFF. V gene TRBV5-6 combines with J gene TRBJ2-1, with 8 bases that match TRBD2. J lost 6 bases, V lost 4 bases, and 12 bases had no gene match. This CDR3 is built from 16 residues. The germline CDR1 and CDR2 sequences are SGHDT and YYEEEE. Based on the CDR3 plus reference TRBV5-6 and TRBJ2-1, the full variable domain is DAGVTQSPTHLIKTRGQQVTLRCSPKSGHDTVSWYQQALGQGPQFIFQYYEEEERQRGNFPDRFSGHQFPNYSSELNVNALLLGDSALYLCASSQAPAGVFNEQFFGPGTRLTVL.

This clone was seen once. The chain is built from TRBV7-3 and TRBJ2-1; D is unclear. CDR3 length: 15 residues. Trimming took off 3 bases at V and 0 bases at J, with 9 bases between the two ends. CDR1 is SGHTA and CDR2 is FQGTGA in the germline V gene. CDR3 nucleotides: TGTGCCAGCAGCTTTGCGTGGAGCTCCTACAATGAGCAGTTCTTC. Translation gives CASSFAWSSYNEQFF.

About this clone itself: The same CDR3 arises from other DNA sequences in this sample as well. The chain couples TRBV18 to TRBJ1-1, with D uncertain. The germline V gene has CDR1 KGHSH and CDR2 LQKENI. The CDR3 contains 13 residues. Trimming stripped 2 bases from V and 0 bases from J, with 4 bases between. The DNA of the CDR3 is TGTGCCAGCTCACCAGGGATGAACACTGAAGCTTTCTTT. Its translation is CASSPGMNTEAFF. The whole variable domain, remainder taken from reference TRBV18 and TRBJ1-1, is NAGVMQNPRHLVRRRGQEARLRCSPMKGHSHVYWYRQLPEEGLKFMVYLQKENIIDESGMPKERFSAEFPKEGPSILRIQQVVRGDSAAYFCASSPGMNTEAFFGQGTRLTVV.

The chain joins TRBV4-2 to TRBJ2-6; maybe TRBD2 (5 bases). Per the germline V gene, CDR1 is LGHNA and CDR2 is YNFKEQ. The CDR3 extends over 17 amino acids. V lost 4 bases, J lost 3 bases, and 16 bases lay in between. This CDR3 is CASSRKLLGDGANVLTF. The CDR3, as DNA: TGTGCCAGCAGCCGGAAGCTATTGGGAGATGGGGCCAACGTCCTGACTTTC.

This clone was detected only once. J is TRBJ2-3 and V is TRBV28; D might be TRBD1 (5 bases). Trimming stripped 5 bases from V and 1 base from J, with 10 bases between. CDR3 length: 14 residues. Germline V gene lookup returns CDR1 MDHEN and CDR2 SYDVKM. CDR3 DNA: TGTGCCAGCAGTCCGCCCAGGGGCACAGATACGCAGTATTTT. Residues: CASSPPRGTDTQYF.

The chain combines TRBV27 with TRBJ2-1; TRBD2 matches 16 bases. The germline CDR1 and CDR2 sequences are MNHEY and SMNVEV (reference sequence). Unmatched junction bases numbered 4, after V lost 5 bases and J lost 6 bases. The CDR3 has 16 amino acids. CDR3 in amino acids: CASSAGLAGGGNEQFF. In DNA, the CDR3 is TGTGCCAGCAGTGCGGGACTAGCGGGAGGGGGCAATGAGCAGTTCTTC.

The chain joins TRBV5-1 to TRBJ2-7; weak D call: TRBD2 (5 bases). Trimming cost V 5 bases and J 0 bases, with 12 bases left between them. This CDR3 contains 14 residues. Germline V CDR1 and CDR2: SGHRS, YFSETQ. In DNA, the CDR3 is TGCGCCAGCAGGGAGCGGTCAAGCTCCTACGAGCAGTACTTC. Protein sequence: CASRERSSSYEQYF.

The chain is built from TRBV28 and TRBJ2-7; D gene unclear. The CDR3 runs 14 residues. Germline CDR1 is MDHEN and CDR2 is SYDVKM. With 2 bases removed from V and 7 bases from J, the gap between germline ends came to 15 bases. CDR3 DNA sequence: TGTGCCAGCAGTTTAGTCACAAGATATAGTGAGCAGTACTTC. It specifies CASSLVTRYSEQYF.

This clone has a single count. The V call is TRBV5-8, the J call TRBJ1-5; D might be TRBD1 (5 bases). Trimming took 0 bases from V and 3 from J, leaving 10 bases between them. Germline values: CDR1 SGHTS, CDR2 YDEGEE. The CDR3 is 15 residues long. The CDR3 sequence: CASSLAGLINQPQHF. The CDR3 DNA is TGTGCCAGCAGCTTGGCGGGACTGATCAATCAGCCCCAGCATTTT.

The V and J genes are TRBV2 and TRBJ1-1; D ambiguous. The V gene's germline CDR1 is SNHLY and CDR2 FYNNEI. This CDR3 region has 12 residues. V lost 4 bases and J 3 bases, leaving 6 bases between the germline ends. As DNA, the CDR3 is TGTGCCAGCAGTGTGGAGGACACTGAAGCTTTCTTT. Its protein is CASSVEDTEAFF.